This record concerns one TCR beta chain sequence. Libraries were prepared by immunoSEQ multiplex PCR; TCRdb keeps only in-frame clonotypes and omits some of them. The top ten hold more than 2% of the sample, which has about 400,000 clones, roughly 87% seen once. This sample was taken from a study of blood T cell repertoires in COVID-19. Study information: Both acute and convalescent COVID-19 samples were obtained from the United States, Italy and Spain.

The sequenced sample was PBMCs or T cells enriched from blood (not recorded which). The receptor was isolated from a woman aged 40 to 50 with acute COVID-19.

Here the CDR3 reads CASLGSYEQYF. As DNA, the CDR3 is TGTGCCTCCCTGGGGAGCTACGAGCAGTACTTC. The chain uses TRBV10-3 and TRBJ2-7, with a possible D match to TRBD2 (5 bases). V was trimmed by 11 bases and J by 3 bases, leaving 11 bases between them. This CDR3 is built from 11 residues. Germline loops: CDR1 ENHRY, CDR2 SYGVKD.